This TCR beta chain came from a study of blood T cell repertoires in COVID-19 (dated by TCRdb to 2018 to 2020). Context from the whole study: Collaborator samples came from the United States, Italy and Spain and covered acute and convalescent phases of COVID-19. Samples were obtained from the ongoing ImmuneRACE study (first 160 participants) and from about 1,300 subjects provided by 6 global collaborators. Subjects who had been exposed to COVID-19, were actively infected with it, or had recovered from it provided the deeply sampled blood TCRbeta repertoires that made up the dataset. The repertoires were released in a freely available public database intended as a resource for research on the immune response to SARS-CoV-2. The sample metadata nearly always contained a de-identified subject ID, COVID-19 status, age in years and sex. Where HLA class I and class II types were available, the types were taken from metadata supplied by the sample provider, not from assay-based typing. The prospective study material was composed of cDNA or gDNA derived from T cells, B-cell-depleted T cells, or PBMCs. Findings and caveats that apply to the study as a whole: How much clinical and demographic metadata was included differed by source and by participant, and the metadata was provided uncurated.

CDR1 and CDR2 (MNHEY, SVGEGT) derive from the germline V gene. Germline trimming amounts to 5 bases on V and 4 bases on J, with 8 as the count of junction bases outside the gene matches. Including the terminal cysteine and phenylalanine, the CDR3 comprises 15 residues. Only CDR3 DNA remains: 45 bases, in frame from the first base. TCRbeta CDR3 regions were amplified from genomic DNA using the immunoSEQ Assay, a bias-controlled multiplex PCR. The paper's data handling went like this. The number of nucleated cells in each sample was estimated by amplification of reference gene primers within the assay. Sequence reads were collapsed and filtered to measure the absolute abundance of every unique TCRbeta CDR3 rearrangement. For each sample, productive Simpson clonality was calculated as the square root of Simpson's diversity index over productive rearrangements. What TCRdb holds here is the immuneACCESS table cut down to in-frame rearrangements. Part of the clones is not present; checked against another copy, under half of the missing clones reflect an unresolved V gene, and the others are unexplained. Clone size and V and J calls were adopted from that table, with D and trimming inferred from the DNA. This sample comprises fewer than 350,000 clones, roughly 86% of them detected only once. The ten largest clones take up less than 9.5% of the sample.

Samples from volunteer blood donors who had recovered from COVID-19 were contributed by a second Seattle source. Each collaborating institution followed its own protocols to collect whole blood in K2EDTA tubes. For TCRbeta analysis, collaborators shipped samples in one of three forms: frozen whole blood, isolated PBMCs, or DNA extracted from either of those sample types. Notes on this clone: No cognate antigen has been identified for it. No qualities accompany the bases; no much larger clone lies one base away.

Sequenced sample: peripheral blood. The sequence is built from TRBV6-2 or TRBV6-3 and TRBJ1-2, with 9 bases in between that match TRBD1. The receptor was isolated from a woman aged 50 to 65 who had recovered from COVID-19. The CDR3 in this case is CASSDPGQGIYGYTF. The nucleotide sequence is given as TGTGCCAGCAGTGATCCGGGACAGGGCATCTATGGCTACACCTTC.